A single sample gave rise to the 9 T cell receptor beta chains below, sequenced in a study of long-term antiretroviral therapy in people with HIV. This was the immunoSEQ v3.0 assay at survey level. TCRdb's table, derived via immunoSEQ multiplex PCR, lists solely in-frame clones and lacks some. The sample shows about 2,500 clones, 79% of them seen only once. The sample was unsorted PBMCs, taken 0.4 years before starting antiretroviral therapy. These receptors were taken from a woman aged 40 to 50 with HIV.

This chain connects TRBV5-4 to TRBJ1-4; tentative D call: TRBD1 (5 bases). Germline values: CDR1 SGHNT, CDR2 YYREEE (reference sequence). This CDR3 comprises 15 residues. V gave up 0 bases and J gave up 3 bases, with 9 bases separating them. Here the CDR3 DNA reads TGTGCCAGCAGCTTGGGTAGGGGTGCTAATGAAAAACTGTTTTTT. Amino acid sequence: CASSLGRGANEKLFF.

This sequence joins TRBV6-1 and TRBJ1-5; no reliable D call. V was trimmed by 0 bases and J by 5 bases, leaving 5 bases between them. Germline V gene sequence: CDR1 MNHNS, CDR2 SASEGT. The CDR3 covers 13 residues. The DNA for the CDR3 is TGTGCCAGCAGTGAAGCGGCGTATCAGCCCCAGCATTTT. Translated, it gives CASSEAAYQPQHF.

This clone was observed once. The chain combines TRBV5-4 with TRBJ2-1; D is tentatively TRBD1 or TRBD2 (6 bases each). Germline V lookup: CDR1 SGHNT, CDR2 YYREEE (reference sequence). The V gene lost 0 bases and the J gene lost 10 bases, with 20 bases spanning the gap. The CDR3 runs 16 residues. The CDR3, as DNA: TGTGCCAGCAGCTTGGAAGGGGGAGGAATCCCCCGAGAGCAGTTCTTC. This translates into CASSLEGGGIPREQFF.

This clone is deemed large. The CDR3 reads CASSQDGTSVTDTQYF. The CDR3 bases are TGCGCCAGCAGCCAAGATGGGACTAGCGTGACAGATACGCAGTATTTT. The chain carries TRBV4-3 and TRBJ2-3, with 10 bases that match TRBD2. The V gene end was trimmed by 0 bases and the J gene end by 3 bases; junction bases not matched to a gene: 3. CDR3 length: 16 amino acids. Per the germline V gene, CDR1 is LGHNA and CDR2 is YSLEER.

This clone was detected a few times. The chain couples TRBV2 to TRBJ2-4; D is uncertain. The V end was cut by 4 bases, the J end by 6 bases, with 19 bases between. The CDR3 consists of 16 residues. From germline, CDR1 is SNHLY and CDR2 FYNNEI. CDR3 nucleotides: TGTGCCAGCAGTGCCCTGGGAAAACCGACAAGAAACATTCAGTACTTC. This translates into CASSALGKPTRNIQYF.

The rearrangement joins TRBV7-2 to TRBJ1-5; a weak D match, TRBD1 (6 bases). V was shortened by 2 bases and J by 4 bases, with 15 bases between the two germline ends. Germline V gene sequence: CDR1 SGHTA, CDR2 FQGNSA. This CDR3 spans 16 amino acids. CDR3 nucleotides: TGTGCCAGCAGCTTAATTGCCGGGACACCTAATCAGCCCCAGCATTTT. Translated: CASSLIAGTPNQPQHF.

This CDR3 is CASSPLAGGIYNEQFF. CDR3 nucleotides: TGTGCCAGCAGTCCACTAGCGGGAGGGATATACAATGAGCAGTTCTTC. V usage is TRBV27 and J usage is TRBJ2-1; 13 bases map to TRBD2. V lost 5 bases, J lost 4 bases, and 5 bases stayed unmatched. The CDR3 contains 16 residues. Germline V gene sequence: CDR1 MNHEY, CDR2 SMNVEV (reference sequence).

In DNA, the CDR3 is TGTGCCAGCACCCCTACGACATCGCCAACGGCAGATACGCAGTATTTT. Translating gives CASTPTTSPTADTQYF. V is TRBV2 and J is TRBJ2-3; no clear D gene. The CDR3 runs to 16 residues. The germline V and J ends were trimmed by 7 bases and 4 bases, with 21 bases remaining between them. The germline V gene encodes CDR1 SNHLY and CDR2 FYNNEI.

The V and J genes are TRBV28 and TRBJ1-1; possible D gene TRBD1, 5 bases. Germline V gene lookup returns CDR1 MDHEN and CDR2 SYDVKM. This CDR3 region has 16 residues. Between the trimmed V and J ends, which lost 6 bases and 7 bases, there was a span of 24 bases. The chain's CDR3 is CASSMGGYWRVGEAFF. The CDR3 nucleotides are TGTGCCAGCAGCATGGGGGGTTATTGGCGTGTTGGTGAAGCTTTCTTT.